Shown below are 6 T cell receptor beta chains from a single sample sequenced in a study of blood T cells in healthy people across ages. Through a sample-barcoded 5' primer and a J-beta primer mix, a second PCR was run for roughly 7 to 11 cycles. TCRdb analysed the 5' RACE reads with MiXCR anew, one entry per CDR3 protein. The sample has roughly 800,000 distinct CDR3 sequences, 58% seen once. The sequencing input was blood. These receptors all stem from a man younger than 45 in good health.

In DNA form, the CDR3 reads TGTGCCAGCTCACCGGACTACCAGGGGACCCAGTACTTC. Protein product: CASSPDYQGTQYF. This chain joins TRBV18 and TRBJ2-5; tentatively, D is TRBD2 (6 bases). V lost 3 bases to trimming and J lost 7 bases, with 12 bases between them. Germline V lookup: CDR1 KGHSH, CDR2 LQKENI. The CDR3 is 13 residues long.

This clonotype came up a few times. The V and J genes are TRBV9 and TRBJ1-1; D is undetermined. CDR1 and CDR2 from the germline V gene are SGDLS and YYNGEE. Trimming left V 2 bases short and J 1 base short, with 6 bases between. The CDR3 contains 13 residues. The chain's CDR3 is CASSVQENTEAFF. The CDR3 region has the DNA TGTGCCAGCAGCGTTCAGGAGAACACTGAAGCTTTCTTT.

The J gene is TRBJ2-7, the V gene TRBV10-3; D perhaps matches TRBD2 (6 bases). Between the trimmed V and J ends, which lost 8 bases and 3 bases, there was a span of 11 bases. Germline V gene lookup returns CDR1 ENHRY and CDR2 SYGVKD. The CDR3 loop spans 12 amino acids. CDR3 DNA sequence: TGTGCCATCGGGGGGAGAGGCTACGAGCAGTACTTC. Its translation: CAIGGRGYEQYF.

V and J are TRBV12-1 and TRBJ1-1; TRBD1, the D gene given by the table, was not confirmed from the DNA. TRBV12-1 is a recognized pseudogene. The CDR3 extends over 18 amino acids. The CDR3 sequence: CASSFPRSYYRGGTEAFF. Written as DNA, the CDR3 is TGTGCCAGCAGCTTTCCGAGATCTTACTACAGGGGCGGGACTGAAGCTTTCTTT.

This clonotype was counted a few times. The chain recombines TRBV29-1 with TRBJ2-7, with 7 bases aligning to TRBD2. In germline, CDR1 is SQVTM, CDR2 ANQGSEA. The trim removed 8 bases at V and 0 bases at J, leaving 4 bases unmatched. This CDR3 is 12 amino acids long. CDR3 sequence: CSFSGFSYEQYF. The CDR3, as DNA: TGCAGCTTTAGCGGGTTCTCCTACGAGCAGTACTTC.

Notes on this clonotype: This may be a read error: a much more frequent sequence differs by one nucleotide. Lacking the conserved final phenylalanine or tryptophan, this CDR3 likely reflects a read error. This rearrangement joins TRBV29-1 to TRBJ2-4, with unresolved D. The J call may not be correct, given that the DNA end is closer to TRBJ2-5. The germline CDR1 and CDR2 sequences are SQVTM and ANQGSEA. The CDR3 is 12 residues long. CDR3 nucleotide sequence: TGCAGCGGGATTGGACGGCAAGAGACCCAGTACTTG. It is translated as CSGIGRQETQYL.